A selection of T cell receptor beta chains follows, all from one sample in a study of cytomegalovirus exposure and HLA in healthy donors. Repertoires were generated with immunoSEQ multiplex PCR, while TCRdb's copy carries only in-frame clones and drops some. The data show hundreds of thousands of clones, 76% seen once. Specimen: PBMCs. These receptors all stem from a man between 18 and 35 years old in good health and CMV-seronegative. CDR3s include the opening cysteine and the closing phenylalanine or tryptophan. Fields, in order: clone size, V gene, J gene, D gene, CDR3 DNA, CDR3 protein. The D gene is left open where the match is weak. Part of the rows lack a size; the others show once, few, many or a class for expanded clones.

NA	TRBV11-2	TRBJ2-7	NA	TGTGCCAGCAGCCTCGTCAGACAATACGAGCAGTACTTC	CASSLVRQYEQYF
NA	TRBV4-1	TRBJ2-1	TRBD2	TGCGCCAGCAGCCAGGCACTGGACGGGAGGGCGTCCTACAATGAGCAGTTCTTC	CASSQALDGRASYNEQFF
NA	TRBV7-8	TRBJ2-2	TRBD1	TGTGCCAGCAGCTCCCACAGGGGCGGCGGGGAGCTGTTTTTT	CASSSHRGGGELFF
NA	TRBV6-4	TRBJ1-2	TRBD1	TGTGCCAGCAACCCGACAGGGAATAACTATGGCTACACCTTC	CASNPTGNNYGYTF
NA	TRBV11-2	TRBJ2-7	TRBD2	TGTGCCAGCAGCCAGACTAGCGGAATTTACGAGCAGTACTTC	CASSQTSGIYEQYF
few	TRBV7-2	TRBJ1-2	NA	TGTGCCAGCAGCTTATTAACAGCTTATGGCTACACCTTC	CASSLLTAYGYTF
NA	TRBV5-1	TRBJ2-7	NA	TGCGCCAGCAGCTTATTGCCCCAGTACGAGCAGTACTTC	CASSLLPQYEQYF
NA	TRBV28	TRBJ1-5	NA	TGTGCCAGCAGTTTTAGGACATGGGGCAGGGAAAGCAATCAGCCCCAGCATTTT	CASSFRTWGRESNQPQHF
NA	TRBV30	TRBJ2-1	NA	TGTGCCTGGAGTGACGGGTCCCCGGAGCAGTTCTTC	CAWSDGSPEQFF
NA	TRBV5-4	TRBJ2-5	TRBD1	TGTGCCAGCACCTCCTGGACAGGGGGCCAAGAGACCCAGTACTTC	CASTSWTGGQETQYF
NA	TRBV10-3	TRBJ2-7	NA	TGTGCCATCAGTAACGCCAGGGCCAACGTGGGGTACGAGCAGTACTTC	CAISNARANVGYEQYF
NA	TRBV18	TRBJ1-2	TRBD1	TGTGCCAGCTCCCCTGACAGGGACTATGGCTACACCTTC	CASSPDRDYGYTF
few	TRBV15	TRBJ2-1	NA	TGTGCCACCAGCAGAGAGGGCAGCCGGATCTACAATGAGCAGTTCTTC	CATSREGSRIYNEQFF
NA	TRBV9	TRBJ2-3	TRBD1	TGTGCCAGCAGCGTAGGGACAGGGGGCTGGGATACGCAGTATTTT	CASSVGTGGWDTQYF
once	TRBV6-1	TRBJ2-3	TRBD1	TGTGCCAGCAGTCTGACAGGGGGCGCAGATACGCAGTATTTT	CASSLTGGADTQYF
NA	TRBV2	TRBJ1-2	NA	TGTGCCAGCAGTGAGGTTTCTGGGGCCGGCTATGGCTACACCTTC	CASSEVSGAGYGYTF
NA	TRBV10-3	TRBJ1-6	TRBD1	TGTGCCATCAGACAGGGGATTAATTCACCCCTCCACTTT	CAIRQGINSPLHF
NA	TRBV30	TRBJ2-3	NA	TGTGCCTGCCGACGGGTAAGCACAGATACGCAGTATTTT	CACRRVSTDTQYF
NA	TRBV6-5	TRBJ1-2	NA	TGTGCCAGCAGCCCACAGGGAGACTATGGCTACACCTTC	CASSPQGDYGYTF
NA	TRBV2	TRBJ2-5	TRBD2	TGTGCCAGCAGTCTTAGCGGGAGGGGAGAGACCCAGTACTTC	CASSLSGRGETQYF
NA	TRBV11-2	TRBJ2-7	NA	TGTGCCAGCAGCTTAGGAGACACAGACTCCTACGAGCAGTACTTC	CASSLGDTDSYEQYF
once	TRBV2	TRBJ1-2	TRBD1	TGTGCCAGCAGGACCGGACAGGCCTTCTATGGCTACACCTTC	CASRTGQAFYGYTF
few	TRBV10-1	TRBJ1-1	NA	TGCGCCAGCAGTGAGTCCGGTTACACTGAAGCTTTCTTT	CASSESGYTEAFF
NA	TRBV30	TRBJ2-7	NA	TGTGCCTGGAGTGACCCAAGTAGCGAGCAGTACTTC	CAWSDPSSEQYF
once	TRBV2	TRBJ2-7	TRBD2	TGTGCCAGCACCCCAAGGTCCGGACTAGGGTACTACGAGCAGTACTTC	CASTPRSGLGYYEQYF
NA	TRBV10-3	TRBJ2-1	TRBD2	TGTGCCATCAGTGAAGGCGGGAGGGCCTTGGAGCAGTTCTTC	CAISEGGRALEQFF
NA	TRBV30	TRBJ1-5	NA	TGTGCCTGGAGTGCAAAAAATCAGCCCCAGCATTTT	CAWSAKNQPQHF
few	TRBV5-1	TRBJ1-4	NA	TGCGCCAGCAGCTTGGAGGGCCGTAGCGGGTGGGAAAAACTGTTTTTT	CASSLEGRSGWEKLFF
NA	TRBV28	TRBJ1-1	NA	TGTGCCAGCAGTTTACGAGGGACTGAAGCTTTCTTT	CASSLRGTEAFF
NA	TRBV6-6	TRBJ1-5	NA	TGTGCCAGCACCATACAGGGAAGTCAGCCCCAGCATTTT	CASTIQGSQPQHF
NA	TRBV9	TRBJ2-7	NA	TGTGCCAGCAGCGTAGGAAGTGGGTCGGAGGGGAGCTACGAGCAGTACTTC	CASSVGSGSEGSYEQYF
few	TRBV6-6	TRBJ2-3	NA	TGTGCCAGCTCGGGTTACAGCACAGATACGCAGTATTTT	CASSGYSTDTQYF
NA	TRBV18	TRBJ1-2	TRBD1	TGTGCCAGCTCACTCGGGACAGCCATCTATGGCTACACCTTC	CASSLGTAIYGYTF
NA	TRBV6-6	TRBJ2-7	NA	TGTGCCAGCAGTTACTCGGGCCAGCTGTACGAGCAGTACTTC	CASSYSGQLYEQYF
NA	TRBV7-3	TRBJ2-1	TRBD1	TGTGCCAGCAGCGTACAGACAGGGGATGAGCAGTTCTTC	CASSVQTGDEQFF
NA	TRBV27	TRBJ2-3	TRBD2	TGTGCCAGCAGAAAACGTCTAGCGGGAGGATACACAGATACGCAGTATTTT	CASRKRLAGGYTDTQYF
NA	TRBV27	TRBJ1-2	NA	TGTGCCAGCAGTGGACCGGGATATGGCTACACCTTC	CASSGPGYGYTF
few	TRBV7-2	TRBJ2-1	NA	TGTGCCAGCAGCCCCACCACAGATGAGCAGTTCTTC	CASSPTTDEQFF
NA	TRBV19	TRBJ2-2	NA	TGTGCCAGTAGTATAGGCTTAGTCGGGGAGCTGTTTTTT	CASSIGLVGELFF
NA	TRBV7-8	TRBJ1-2	NA	TGTGCCAGCAGCCCGAGAGGAGACTATGGCTACACCTTC	CASSPRGDYGYTF
NA	TRBV11-2	TRBJ2-3	TRBD2	TGTGCCAGCAGCCCTCAAAAAACGCTAGCGGACCTAGGGAATACGCAGTATTTT	CASSPQKTLADLGNTQYF
NA	TRBV9	TRBJ2-5	NA	TGTGCCAGCAGCGTAGCCCCGGAAGAGACCCAGTACTTC	CASSVAPEETQYF
NA	TRBV15	TRBJ2-5	TRBD1	TGTGCCACCAGCAGAGATTATGGGACAGTCAGCGAGACCCAGTACTTC	CATSRDYGTVSETQYF
NA	TRBV7-2	TRBJ2-5	TRBD1	TGTGCCAGCAGCTCCGCCTCGACAGGGTTTTATGAGACCCAGTACTTC	CASSSASTGFYETQYF
NA	TRBV7-9	TRBJ1-5	NA	TGTTCCAGCAGCCTAAATAATCAGCCCCAGCATTTT	CSSSLNNQPQHF
NA	TRBV6-6	TRBJ1-5	TRBD1	TGTGCCAGCAAAGACCGGGACAGGGGCTCCAATCAGCCCCAGCATTTT	CASKDRDRGSNQPQHF
few	TRBV12-5	TRBJ2-2	NA	TGTGCTAGTGCTAACAGGAACACCGGGGAGCTGTTTTTT	CASANRNTGELFF
NA	TRBV4-1	TRBJ2-7	NA	TGCGCCAGCAGCCAAGTGCCCTCCGGGTGGGAGCAGTACTTC	CASSQVPSGWEQYF
once	TRBV7-9	TRBJ2-5	TRBD2	TGTGCCAGCAGCTTCCCGACTAGCGGTCAGAGGGAGACCCAGTACTTC	CASSFPTSGQRETQYF
few	TRBV2	TRBJ2-6	TRBD1	TGTGCCATGGGACAGGGGGACTCTGGGGCCAACGTCCTGACTTTC	CAMGQGDSGANVLTF
once	TRBV9	TRBJ1-1	TRBD1	TGTGCCAGCAGCGAGACAGGGGACACTGAAGCTTTCTTT	CASSETGDTEAFF
NA	TRBV6-1	TRBJ1-5	NA	TGTGCCAGCAGTGAAAAAATTAGGACAGTCAGAGATAGCAATCAGCCCCAGCATTTT	CASSEKIRTVRDSNQPQHF
NA	TRBV13	TRBJ1-3	NA	TGTGCCAGCAGCGGGAAACAGGGTTCCGGAAACACCATATATTTT	CASSGKQGSGNTIYF